Following are 9 T cell receptor beta chains from one sample sequenced in a study of cytomegalovirus exposure and HLA in healthy donors. Researchers ran the PCR with 60 Vbeta and 13 Jbeta primers. Measured with immunoSEQ multiplex PCR; TCRdb has only the in-frame clones, and not every one. The sample has around 150,000 clones, about 75% seen once. What was sequenced was PBMCs. Receptors originate from a female donor in good health and CMV-seronegative.

The table lists this clone with a count of one. The chain has TRBV10-1 and TRBJ1-2, with TRBD1 matching 10 bases. The CDR3 totals 13 residues. Germline V gene sequence: CDR1 WNHNN, CDR2 SYGVQD (reference sequence). With V trimmed by 4 bases and J by 8 bases, 4 bases remained unmatched. CDR3 in DNA: TGCGCCAGCAGTGGACAGGGGGCGACGGGCTACACCTTC. Encoded protein: CASSGQGATGYTF.

This clone has a handful of counts. The chain has TRBV30 and TRBJ2-3; D is perhaps TRBD2 (5 bases). This CDR3 has 14 residues. Deletions cut 4 bases from V and 2 bases from J, with 13 bases between. CDR1 and CDR2 from the germline V gene are GTSNPN and SVGIG (reference sequence). The CDR3: CAWIPPTNTDTQYF. In nucleotides, the CDR3 is TGTGCCTGGATCCCCCCGACTAACACAGATACGCAGTATTTT.

This clone was found a few times. The chain is built from TRBV9 and TRBJ2-1, with D perhaps matching TRBD2 (5 bases). CDR1 is SGDLS and CDR2 is YYNGEE in the germline V gene. With 0 bases removed from V and 0 bases from J, the gap between germline ends came to 7 bases. CDR3 length: 15 amino acids. The chain's CDR3 is CASSVDEGSYNEQFF. DNA for the CDR3: TGTGCCAGCAGCGTAGATGAGGGCTCCTACAATGAGCAGTTCTTC.

This chain links TRBV5-1 with TRBJ2-2; 7 bases fit TRBD1. J gave up 6 bases and V 3 bases, and 5 bases lay outside the gene matches. The CDR3 length is 14 residues. Germline values: CDR1 SGHRS, CDR2 YFSETQ. The CDR3 DNA sequence: TGCGCCAGCAGCTCGACAGGGCTTGCCGGGGAGCTGTTTTTT. As protein: CASSSTGLAGELFF.

V and J are TRBV25-1 and TRBJ2-5; the match to TRBD2 covers 9 bases. Germline V gene sequence: CDR1 MGHDK, CDR2 SYGVNS. The CDR3 contains 15 residues. J was trimmed by 4 bases and V by 5 bases; bases with no gene match: 8. The DNA of the CDR3 is TGTGCCAGCAGTAGAGGACTAGCGCCGCCAGAGACCCAGTACTTC. Translated, it gives CASSRGLAPPETQYF.

The J gene is TRBJ2-7, the V gene TRBV10-3; 7 bases fit TRBD1. With V trimmed by 7 bases and J by 1 base, 4 bases remained unmatched. The germline V gene has CDR1 ENHRY and CDR2 SYGVKD. The CDR3 consists of 13 residues. The DNA for the CDR3 is TGTGCCATCAAAGACAGGGTTTCCTACGAGCAGTACTTC. Protein product: CAIKDRVSYEQYF.

The genes are TRBV5-4 and TRBJ2-3; the D is unclear. The CDR3 is 16 amino acids. CDR1 is SGHNT and CDR2 is YYREEE in the germline V gene (reference sequence). Trimming shortened V by 6 bases and J by 0 bases, and 17 bases separated the two germline ends. Here the CDR3 DNA reads TGTGCCAGCATGCTTGGTGGCTCTTCTAGCACAGATACGCAGTATTTT. Translated, it gives CASMLGGSSSTDTQYF.

This clone has more than one count but fewer than ten. V is TRBV2 and J is TRBJ1-2; D is unresolved. V shed 4 bases and J shed 4 bases, with 10 bases lying between them. This CDR3 is 13 amino acids long. Germline CDR1 is SNHLY and CDR2 is FYNNEI. This CDR3 is CASSVHNLYGYTF. Written as DNA, the CDR3 is TGTGCCAGCAGTGTTCACAACCTCTATGGCTACACCTTC.

The chain has TRBV7-9 and TRBJ1-2, with 8 positions matching TRBD1. Germline CDR1 SEHNR, CDR2 FQNEAQ (reference sequence). The CDR3 consists of 16 residues. J lost 3 bases, V lost 4 bases, and 10 bases had no gene match. CDR3 loop: CASSSQGAAEDYGYTF. The CDR3 nucleotides are TGTGCCAGCAGCTCTCAGGGGGCCGCTGAAGACTATGGCTACACCTTC.